These 26 T cell receptor beta chains were all obtained from the same sample, sequenced in a study of cytomegalovirus exposure and HLA in healthy donors. Use of 60 Vbeta and 13 Jbeta primers characterized the PCR. TCRdb's copy holds only in-frame clones and misses some; the assay was immunoSEQ multiplex PCR. The sample lists tens of thousands of clones, more than 70% seen once, with about 4% in the top ten. The source material was PBMCs. These receptors originate from a man aged 55 to 70 in good health and CMV-seronegative.

The chain has TRBV19 and TRBJ2-6, with a tentative D call TRBD2 (7 bases). Germline V gene sequence: CDR1 LNHDA, CDR2 SQIVND (reference sequence). This CDR3 region has 18 residues. V lost 2 bases and J lost 1, with 15 bases in between. CDR3 amino acids: CASSIFGGGPSGANVLTF. Written as DNA, the CDR3 is TGTGCCAGTAGTATATTTGGGGGGGGGCCTTCTGGGGCCAACGTCCTGACTTTC.

The chain has TRBV19 and TRBJ1-2, with D unclear. V was shortened by 9 bases and J by 2 bases, with 10 bases between the two germline ends. Per germline, CDR1 LNHDA and CDR2 SQIVND (reference sequence). The CDR3 is made up of 12 amino acids. The CDR3 is CASYDLNYGYTF. In nucleotides, the CDR3 is TGTGCCAGCTACGACTTAAACTATGGCTACACCTTC.

J is TRBJ1-3 and V is TRBV6-6; D possibly corresponds to TRBD1 (5 bases). Germline values: CDR1 MNHNY, CDR2 SVGAGI (reference sequence). V shed 5 bases and J shed 4 bases, with 15 bases lying between them. This CDR3 comprises 15 residues. The CDR3 loop is CASSQGGRWGNTIYF. Here the CDR3 DNA reads TGTGCCAGCAGTCAGGGAGGAAGATGGGGAAACACCATATATTTT.

V gene TRBV25-1 combines with J gene TRBJ1-1; D is unclear. V was cut by 4 bases and J by 4 bases, with 7 bases left in between. This CDR3 has 12 amino acids. CDR1 and CDR2 (germline): MGHDK, SYGVNS. CDR3 nucleotide sequence: TGTGCCAGCAGTGGGGCTCTCACTGAAGCTTTCTTT. It is translated as CASSGALTEAFF.

This clone was counted at least ten times. The chain couples TRBV6-1 to TRBJ1-4; 9 nucleotides match TRBD1. CDR3 length: 15 residues. Germline values: CDR1 MNHNS, CDR2 SASEGT. Unmatched junction bases numbered 4, after V lost 1 base and J lost 7 bases. The CDR3 protein is CASSEGGTGSEKLFF. The DNA for the CDR3 is TGTGCCAGCAGTGAAGGGGGGACAGGGAGTGAAAAACTGTTTTTT.

Only a few counts were recorded for this clone. This rearrangement joins TRBV5-4 to TRBJ1-5; tentatively, D is TRBD1 (5 bases). CDR1 is SGHNT, CDR2 YYREEE, per germline (reference sequence). The CDR3 extends over 15 amino acids. V lost 0 bases to trimming and J lost 7 bases, with 14 bases between them. The CDR3, as DNA: TGTGCCAGCAGCTTGGGGGTGGAGGGGAACCAGCCCCAGCATTTT. Its protein product is CASSLGVEGNQPQHF.

The CDR3 DNA is TGTGCCAGCCTCGTAGAGGGCGGCTACACCTTC. The encoded protein is CASLVEGGYTF. The rearrangement uses TRBV5-8 and TRBJ1-2, with D hard to call. V gave up 7 bases and J gave up 8 bases, with 12 bases separating them. The CDR3 spans 11 residues. Germline loops: CDR1 SGHTS, CDR2 YDEGEE.

The chain carries TRBV29-1 and TRBJ1-1, with a tentative D call TRBD1 (5 bases). The germline CDR1 and CDR2 sequences are SQVTM and ANQGSEA. This CDR3 has 13 residues. Trimming removed 4 bases at V and 10 bases at J, with 19 bases between. The CDR3 bases are TGCAGCGTTGCGGAGGGGCCCGCCGTGGGAGCTTTCTTT. Amino acids: CSVAEGPAVGAFF.

V and J are TRBV2 and TRBJ2-1, with 8 positions matching TRBD1. CDR3 size: 14 residues. Unmatched junction bases numbered 4, after V lost 6 bases and J lost 3 bases. CDR1 and CDR2 from the germline V gene are SNHLY and FYNNEI. The CDR3 nucleotides are TGTGCCAGCAGCGGGGACAGGATCTACAATGAGCAGTTCTTC. Translation: CASSGDRIYNEQFF.

CDR3 loop: CASSLDRADRNTEAFF. In DNA, the CDR3 is TGTGCCAGCAGCCTCGATAGGGCGGACAGGAACACTGAAGCTTTCTTT. The chain recombines TRBV7-3 with TRBJ1-1, with a possible D match to TRBD1 (6 bases). Trimming shortened V by 5 bases and J by 1 base, and 17 bases separated the two germline ends. CDR3 length: 16 amino acids. CDR1 is SGHTA and CDR2 is FQGTGA in the germline V gene.

V is TRBV9 and J is TRBJ2-3; TRBD2 aligns across 11 bases. CDR1 SGDLS and CDR2 YYNGEE come from the germline V gene. CDR3 size: 16 residues. Unmatched junction bases numbered 4, after V lost 4 bases and J lost 0 bases. This CDR3 is CASSFTSGGSTDTQYF. The CDR3 coding sequence is TGTGCCAGCAGCTTCACTAGCGGGGGAAGCACAGATACGCAGTATTTT.

This sequence joins TRBV11-1 and TRBJ1-1; no reliable D call. The germline gives CDR1 SGHAT, CDR2 FQDESV (reference sequence). The ends were cut back, 10 bases at V and 1 base at J, with 16 bases in the middle. The CDR3 consists of 14 residues. The CDR3, as DNA: TGTGCCACCAAGCTTCCAGGAAGGAACACTGAAGCTTTCTTT. Its translation: CATKLPGRNTEAFF.

This sequence joins TRBV7-9 and TRBJ1-4, with D tentatively TRBD1 (5 bases). V shed 0 bases and J shed 4 bases, with 9 bases lying between them. The CDR3 runs 15 residues. Germline V lookup: CDR1 SEHNR, CDR2 FQNEAQ (reference sequence). The CDR3, as DNA: TGTGCCAGCAGCTTAGCTTCAGGGCGTAATGAAAAACTGTTTTTT. Translating it yields CASSLASGRNEKLFF.

This sequence joins TRBV2 and TRBJ1-5; perhaps TRBD1 as D (6 bases). The CDR3 is made up of 16 amino acids. Trimming stripped 2 bases from V and 3 bases from J, with 14 bases between. Looked up from germline, CDR1 is SNHLY and CDR2 is FYNNEI. CDR3 DNA: TGTGCCAGCAGTGAAACCGGACAGCCTAACAATCAGCCCCAGCATTTT. Translating gives CASSETGQPNNQPQHF.

The count of this clone is one. This chain joins TRBV10-2 and TRBJ2-1; 9 nucleotides align to TRBD2. There are 16 residues in the CDR3. Germline V lookup: CDR1 WSHSY, CDR2 SAAADI. Trimming cost V 0 bases and J 8 bases; bases outside gene matches: 8. The CDR3 coding sequence is TGCGCCAGCAGTGAGTCACCAGGCGGGGGGGGAGATGAGCAGTTCTTC. The encoded protein is CASSESPGGGGDEQFF.

The V gene is TRBV4-1, the J gene TRBJ2-3; D not resolved. V shed 3 bases and J shed 3 bases, with 13 bases lying between them. Germline lookup yields CDR1 MGHRA and CDR2 YSYEKL. This CDR3 region has 15 residues. CDR3 loop: CASSQTGQVTDTQYF. The CDR3 coding sequence is TGCGCCAGCAGCCAGACCGGCCAGGTAACAGATACGCAGTATTTT.

This rearrangement joins TRBV2 to TRBJ2-5; a weak D match, TRBD2 (6 bases). Per the germline V gene, CDR1 is SNHLY and CDR2 is FYNNEI. V dropped 7 bases and J dropped 7 bases, with 10 bases sitting between them. The CDR3 totals 11 residues. The CDR3 DNA sequence: TGTGCCAGCACCCTCGGGGGGACCCAGTACTTC. It encodes CASTLGGTQYF.

There are a few counts of this clone. This chain links TRBV6-5 with TRBJ2-1; D possibly corresponds to TRBD1 (5 bases). Germline values: CDR1 MNHEY, CDR2 SVGAGI. The CDR3 length is 14 residues. Trimming cost V 8 bases and J 10 bases, with 21 bases left between them. The CDR3 sequence is CASGRQPNPPEQFF. As DNA, the CDR3 is TGTGCCAGCGGACGACAGCCCAACCCTCCGGAGCAGTTCTTC.

The chain employs TRBV30 and TRBJ2-1, with a tentative D call TRBD2 (6 bases). Germline assignment: CDR1 GTSNPN and CDR2 SVGIG (reference sequence). This CDR3 has 13 amino acids. The ends were cut back, 3 bases at V and 10 bases at J, with 16 bases in the middle. CDR3 amino acids: CAWSREHGGEQFF. The CDR3 DNA follows: TGTGCCTGGAGCCGGGAACATGGGGGGGAGCAGTTCTTC. The full variable domain, in which reference TRBV30 and TRBJ2-1 provide the parts outside the CDR3, is SQTIHQWPATLVQPVGSPLSLECTVEGTSNPNLYWYRQAAGRGLQLLFYSVGIGQISSEVPQNLSASRPQDRQFILSSKKLLLSDSGFYLCAWSREHGGEQFFGPGTRLTVL.

The chain couples TRBV19 to TRBJ1-3, with D tentatively TRBD1 (5 bases). CDR1 is LNHDA, CDR2 SQIVND, per germline (reference sequence). V shed 5 bases and J shed 10 bases, with 24 bases lying between them. The CDR3 has 16 residues. CDR3 DNA: TGTGCCAGTAGTGTTCAAGCCGGGACCTTAGGAGGGACCATATATTTT. Translation: CASSVQAGTLGGTIYF.

CDR3: CASSLEGLDGTDTQYF. DNA for the CDR3: TGTGCCAGCAGCTTGGAGGGGTTGGACGGCACAGATACGCAGTATTTT. This rearrangement joins TRBV5-6 to TRBJ2-3; maybe TRBD1 (5 bases). CDR3 length: 16 amino acids. The ends were cut back, 0 bases at V and 1 base at J, with 12 bases in the middle. The germline CDR1 and CDR2 sequences are SGHDT and YYEEEE.

V and J are TRBV6-6 and TRBJ2-4; 8 bases fit TRBD1. The V and J ends lost 7 bases and 2 bases, in that order; junction bases with no gene match: 4. CDR3 length: 14 amino acids. CDR1 and CDR2 from the germline V gene are MNHNY and SVGAGI (reference sequence). The CDR3 DNA follows: TGTGCCAGCAACGGACAGGGAACCAAAAACATTCAGTACTTC. Residues: CASNGQGTKNIQYF.

The chain joins TRBV19 to TRBJ2-1; tentative D call: TRBD1 (6 bases). There are 14 residues in the CDR3. The germline CDR1 and CDR2 sequences are LNHDA and SQIVND (reference sequence). Trimming removed 3 bases at V and 7 bases at J, with 13 bases between. CDR3 protein: CASSIQGPRNEQFF. For the CDR3, the DNA is TGTGCCAGTAGTATCCAGGGGCCGAGAAATGAGCAGTTCTTC.

The chain has TRBV29-1 and TRBJ2-1; 13 bases fit TRBD2. This CDR3 comprises 17 residues. Germline values: CDR1 SQVTM, CDR2 ANQGSEA. The J segment lost 0 bases and the V segment lost 5 bases, leaving 7 bases of the junction unmatched. CDR3 in DNA: TGCAGCGTTCAGGGACTAGCGGGAAGGAGCTCCTACAATGAGCAGTTCTTC. It is translated as CSVQGLAGRSSYNEQFF.

The V call is TRBV15, the J call TRBJ1-2, with TRBD1 identical over 7 bases. Losses at the gene ends were 5 bases for V and 6 bases for J; bases not matched to a gene: 12. This CDR3 has 15 amino acids. Germline CDR1 is LNHNV and CDR2 is YYDKDF (reference sequence). CDR3 loop: CATSREDRTLDGYTF. The CDR3 DNA reads as TGTGCCACCAGCCGCGAGGACAGGACCCTTGATGGCTACACCTTC.

The V and J genes are TRBV15 and TRBJ1-1; 10 bases map to TRBD1. The CDR3 extends over 12 amino acids. V was clipped by 8 bases and J by 4 bases; unmatched bases: 1. CDR1 is LNHNV and CDR2 is YYDKDF in the germline V gene (reference sequence). CDR3 in DNA: TGTGCCACCCGGACAGGGGGCACTGAAGCTTTCTTT. Amino acids: CATRTGGTEAFF.